This TCR beta chain is drawn from a study of blood T cells in healthy people across ages (dated by TCRdb to between 2014 and 2017). Describing the broader study: In model experiments, roughly one uniquely barcoded TCR beta cDNA molecule per two T cells was captured by template switching. To track age-related changes in TCR beta repertoire diversity, the study relied on deep sequencing normalized with unique cDNA molecular identifiers. Two additional independent replicas of 1 million unique cDNA reads from the same blood draw were analyzed for two donors (one aged 18 to 30 and one aged 80 or older). Donors were grouped into four age groups: young (average 16 years), middle-aged (roughly 40), aged (around 60) and long-lived (about 89). To avoid experimental bias, donors of different ages were randomly spread across the sequencing lanes. Overall results and qualifications from the work: As age increased, observed TCR beta diversity per million T cells dropped in a roughly linear way, and a significant reduction was already evident by age 40. Compared with the aged group, the long-lived group had more naive CD4+ T cells, fewer expanded clones and increased TCR diversity, a pattern suggesting age selection. Estimates of total diversity from one million sequenced T cells were regarded as lower bounds and underestimates. The percentage of naive T cells measured by flow cytometry correlated strongly with observed TCR beta diversity. Because profiling used bulk unsorted PBMCs, naive and antigen-experienced compartments could not be compared conclusively. The CMV infection status of donors was not known, potentially confounding age-related changes in expanded clonotypes.

Donors were a few dozen systemically healthy Caucasian individuals from Russia aged roughly 6 to 100 years. Approximately 10 milliliters of peripheral blood were collected from each donor into EDTA-treated Vacutainer tubes. Ficoll-Paque density-gradient centrifugation was used to isolate PBMCs, with at least 6.5 million per sample. Trizol reagent was used to extract total RNA from the PBMCs, yielding at least 6 micrograms per sample. Naive CD45RAhigh/CD27high T cell percentages were measured by flow cytometry on a PBMC aliquot from every donor. Reading the germline V gene gives CDR1 SGHDN and CDR2 FVKESK. The CDR3 runs 16 amino acids, cysteine and phenylalanine included. Here the CDR3 DNA is all that survives: 48 bases in frame from base 1. The library was built by means of 5' RACE. Instrument on record: Illumina HiSeq 2500. The second PCR ran for about 7 to 11 cycles and used a J-beta primer mix along with a sample-barcoded 5' primer. A template-switch 5' adaptor carrying 12 random nucleotides introduced a unique molecular identifier onto each TCR beta cDNA molecule. At least 3 million CDR3-containing paired-end reads were obtained from each sample. First-strand cDNA synthesis was performed from all RNA using the Mint cDNA synthesis kit, with priming by a TRBC-specific oligonucleotide. After uracil-DNA glycosylase treatment, a first 18-cycle PCR used universal primers M1SS and BC2_uni_R on all cDNA. The original methods were these. For normalization, 1 million high-quality reads, each with a distinct molecular identifier, were randomly selected from each sample. Reads sharing molecular identifiers were discarded rather than binned into consensus sequences. MiTCR, run with a Q25 quality threshold and the strictest error-elimination algorithm, handled CDR3 identification, clonotype clustering and error correction. A nonparametric unseen species model with Euler transformation was used to estimate a lower bound on total TCR beta diversity. TCRdb passed the public sequencing reads through fastp at Q25 and MiXCR, retaining productive beta sequences. Each entry merges the rows of one CDR3 protein and shows their most common DNA and genes. In this record, the V and J calls reflect TCRdb's handling and not the investigators' own analysis. This sample holds hundreds of thousands of distinct CDR3 sequences; 52% were observed only once. In total, the top ten clones hold around an eighth of the sample.

About this clonotype itself: Its target antigen remains unknown. Compared with germline, one end of the junction differs, possibly owing to a read error.

Sequenced: blood. The chain was built from TRBV14 and TRBJ2-3; TRBD2 fits 8 bases in the junction. The sequence came from a woman older than 75 in good health. The CDR3 is CTSSQDFREGVDTQYF. The sequenced DNA: TGTACCAGCAGCCAAGATTTCCGGGAGGGGGTAGATACGCAGTATTTT.